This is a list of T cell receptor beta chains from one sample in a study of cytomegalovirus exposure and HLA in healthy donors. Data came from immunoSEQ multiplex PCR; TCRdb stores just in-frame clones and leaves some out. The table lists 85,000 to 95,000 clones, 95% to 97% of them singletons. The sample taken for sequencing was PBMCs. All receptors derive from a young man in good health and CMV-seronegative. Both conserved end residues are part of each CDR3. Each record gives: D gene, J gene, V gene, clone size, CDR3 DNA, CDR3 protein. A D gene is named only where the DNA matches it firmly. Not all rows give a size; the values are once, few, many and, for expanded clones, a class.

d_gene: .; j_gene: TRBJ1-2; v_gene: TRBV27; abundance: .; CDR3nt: TGTGCCAGCAGTTTAGTCGGGGGTCGCGGCTACACCTTC; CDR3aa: CASSLVGGRGYTF
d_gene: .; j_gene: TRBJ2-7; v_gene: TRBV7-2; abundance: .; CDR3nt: TGTGCCAGCAGCTTGGGCCTAGAGCAGTACTTC; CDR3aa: CASSLGLEQYF
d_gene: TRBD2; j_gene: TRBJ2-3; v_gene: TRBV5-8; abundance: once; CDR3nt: TGTGCCAGCAGCTGGGCGGGAGGGTTAACAGATACGCAGTATTTT; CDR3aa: CASSWAGGLTDTQYF
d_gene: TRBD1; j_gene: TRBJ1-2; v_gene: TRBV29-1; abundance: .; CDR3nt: TGCAGCGTTGGGCAGGGGGCTAACTATGGCTACACCTTC; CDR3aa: CSVGQGANYGYTF
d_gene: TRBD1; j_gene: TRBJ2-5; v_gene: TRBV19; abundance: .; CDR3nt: TGTGCCAGTAGGATAACACAGGGGGCTAAGGAGACCCAGTACTTC; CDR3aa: CASRITQGAKETQYF
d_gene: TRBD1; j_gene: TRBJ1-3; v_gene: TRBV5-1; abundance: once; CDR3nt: TGCGCCAGCAGCAAGGACAGGGGGTCCTCTGGAAACACCATATATTTT; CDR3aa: CASSKDRGSSGNTIYF
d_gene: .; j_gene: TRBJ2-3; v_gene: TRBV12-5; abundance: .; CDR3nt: TGTGCTAGTGGTTTGGTAATTGGGACAACTAGCACAGATACGCAGTATTTT; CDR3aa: CASGLVIGTTSTDTQYF
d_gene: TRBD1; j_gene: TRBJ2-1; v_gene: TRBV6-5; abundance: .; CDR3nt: TGTGCCAGCAGTTACTCTTCCGGGACAGGCTATAATGAGCAGTTCTTC; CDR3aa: CASSYSSGTGYNEQFF
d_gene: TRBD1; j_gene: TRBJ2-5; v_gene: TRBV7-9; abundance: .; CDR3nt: TGTGCCAGCAGCTTCCTGGACAGGAAAGAGACCCAGTACTTC; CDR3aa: CASSFLDRKETQYF
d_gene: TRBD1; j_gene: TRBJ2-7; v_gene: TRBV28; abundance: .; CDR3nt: TGTGCCAGCAGTGAAACCGGGACAGTGGGAGTCGAGCAGTACTTC; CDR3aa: CASSETGTVGVEQYF
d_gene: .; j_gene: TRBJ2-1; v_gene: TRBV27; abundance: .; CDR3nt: TGTGCCAGCCACCCCCCCGCGGCCAGCTCCTACAATGAGCAGTTCTTC; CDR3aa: CASHPPAASSYNEQFF
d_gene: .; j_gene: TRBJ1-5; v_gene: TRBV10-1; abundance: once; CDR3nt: TGCGCCAGCAGACCTGTAATTTACAGGGAACTCTATAGCAATCAGCCCCAGCATTTT; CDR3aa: CASRPVIYRELYSNQPQHF
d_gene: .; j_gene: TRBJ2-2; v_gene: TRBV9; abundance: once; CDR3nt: TGTGCCAGCAGCGTAGTAGGATCGGGGTGGGGTTCCACCGGGGAGCTGTTTTTT; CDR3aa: CASSVVGSGWGSTGELFF
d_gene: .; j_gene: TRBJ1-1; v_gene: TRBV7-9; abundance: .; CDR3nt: TGTGCCAGCAGCTCCGGGTGGGGGCACACTGAAGCTTTCTTT; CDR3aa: CASSSGWGHTEAFF
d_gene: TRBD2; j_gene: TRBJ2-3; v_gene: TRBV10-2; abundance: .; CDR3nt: TGCGCCAGCACGGGCGGGAGCTTAAATACGCAGTATTTT; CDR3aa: CASTGGSLNTQYF
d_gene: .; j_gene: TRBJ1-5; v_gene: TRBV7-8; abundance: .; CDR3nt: TGTGCCAGCAGCCCAAGGGGTCCCTTGACTGCGTTGGATCAGCCCCAGCATTTT; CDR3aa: CASSPRGPLTALDQPQHF
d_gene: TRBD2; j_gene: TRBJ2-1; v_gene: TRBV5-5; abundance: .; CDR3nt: TGTGCCAGCAGCTTGACTAGCGGGACATACAATGAGCAGTTCTTC; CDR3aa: CASSLTSGTYNEQFF
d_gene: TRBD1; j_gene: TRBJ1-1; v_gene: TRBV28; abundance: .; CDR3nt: TGTGCCAGCAGTTTATTTGGACAGGGAAGGACTGAAGCTTTCTTT; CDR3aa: CASSLFGQGRTEAFF
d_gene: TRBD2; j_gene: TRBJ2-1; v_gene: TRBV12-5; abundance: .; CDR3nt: TGTGCTAGTGATCCCTTCTTTAGCGGGGCCGGAGACAATGAGCAGTTCTTC; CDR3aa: CASDPFFSGAGDNEQFF
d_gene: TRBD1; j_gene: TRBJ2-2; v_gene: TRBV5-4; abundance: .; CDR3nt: TGTGCCAGCAGCTCGTTTGGACAGGGGGACACCGGGGAGCTGTTTTTT; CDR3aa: CASSSFGQGDTGELFF
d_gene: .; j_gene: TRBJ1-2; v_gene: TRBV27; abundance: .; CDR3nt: TGTGCCAGCAGGGCAGCCGGGACTCTTACTAACTATGGCTACACCTTC; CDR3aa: CASRAAGTLTNYGYTF
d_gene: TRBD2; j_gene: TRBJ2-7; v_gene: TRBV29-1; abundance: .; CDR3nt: TGCAGCGTCGACGTTGTAGCGGGCAGCTCCTACGAGCAGTACTTC; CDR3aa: CSVDVVAGSSYEQYF
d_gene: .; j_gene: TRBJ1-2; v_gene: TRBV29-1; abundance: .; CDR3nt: TGCAGCGTTGACGCGGCAGGGGTTGGCTACACCTTC; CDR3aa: CSVDAAGVGYTF
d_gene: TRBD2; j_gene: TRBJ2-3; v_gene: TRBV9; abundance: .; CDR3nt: TGTGCCAGCAGCGTGAGAGCGGGATCCACAGATACGCAGTATTTT; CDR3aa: CASSVRAGSTDTQYF
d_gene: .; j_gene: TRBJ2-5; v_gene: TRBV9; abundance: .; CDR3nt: TGTGCCAGCAGCGATGACTGGTTCCAGTACTTC; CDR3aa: CASSDDWFQYF
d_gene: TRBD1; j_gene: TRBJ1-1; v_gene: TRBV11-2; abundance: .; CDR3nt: TGTGCCAGCAGCGTTCAGACAGGGACCACTGAAGCTTTCTTT; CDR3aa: CASSVQTGTTEAFF
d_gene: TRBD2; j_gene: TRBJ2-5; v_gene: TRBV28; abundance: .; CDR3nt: TGTGCCAGCAGTTCAATAGCCGGGACTAGCGGCACCGGGACCCAGTACTTC; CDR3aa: CASSSIAGTSGTGTQYF
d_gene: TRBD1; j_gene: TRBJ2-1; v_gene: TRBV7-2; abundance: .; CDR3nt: TGTGCCAGCAGCTACCGGGACAGGGGTTACAATGAGCAGTTCTTC; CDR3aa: CASSYRDRGYNEQFF
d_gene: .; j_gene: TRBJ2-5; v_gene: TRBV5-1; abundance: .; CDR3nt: TGCGCCAGCAGCTTGGTCAGCCAGGTGGAGACCCAGTACTTC; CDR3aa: CASSLVSQVETQYF
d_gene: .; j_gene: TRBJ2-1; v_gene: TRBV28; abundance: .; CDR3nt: TGTGCCAGCAGTTTCGGGGTCCCCGGCGGAGCATGGTTCTTC; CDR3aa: CASSFGVPGGAWFF
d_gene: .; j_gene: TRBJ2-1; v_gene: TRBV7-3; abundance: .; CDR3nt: TGTGCCAGCAGCTTAATAGACAATGAGCAGTTCTTC; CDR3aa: CASSLIDNEQFF
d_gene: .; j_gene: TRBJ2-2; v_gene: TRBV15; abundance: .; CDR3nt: TGTGCCACCAGCAGAGATCGGGACACCGGGGAGCTGTTTTTT; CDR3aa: CATSRDRDTGELFF
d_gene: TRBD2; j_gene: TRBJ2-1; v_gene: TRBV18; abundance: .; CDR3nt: TGTGCCAGCTCACAAGTGGGCGGGGGAAGCTCCTACAATGAGCAGTTCTTC; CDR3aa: CASSQVGGGSSYNEQFF
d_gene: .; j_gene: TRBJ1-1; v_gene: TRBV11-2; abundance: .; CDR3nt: TGTGCCAGCAGCTTCGGGGGGCTCGGTTATAAAAACACTGAAGCTTTCTTT; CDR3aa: CASSFGGLGYKNTEAFF
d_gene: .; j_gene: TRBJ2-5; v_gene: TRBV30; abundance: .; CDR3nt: TGTGCCTGGAGATATGGTGGGGGCCGAGAGACCCAGTACTTC; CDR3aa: CAWRYGGGRETQYF
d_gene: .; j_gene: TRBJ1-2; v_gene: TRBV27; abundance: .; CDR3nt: TGTGCCAGCAAGGAGCAGGAGGACTATGGCTACACCTTC; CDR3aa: CASKEQEDYGYTF
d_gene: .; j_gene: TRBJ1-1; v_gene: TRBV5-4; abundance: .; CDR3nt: TGTGCCAGCAGCGCCTCCCCGGGGAACACTGAAGCTTTCTTT; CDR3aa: CASSASPGNTEAFF
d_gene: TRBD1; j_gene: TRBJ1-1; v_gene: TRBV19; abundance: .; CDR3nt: TGTGCCAGTAGTTTGGGACAGGGGGACACTGAAGCTTTCTTT; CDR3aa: CASSLGQGDTEAFF
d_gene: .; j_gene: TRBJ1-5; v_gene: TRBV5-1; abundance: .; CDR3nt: TGCACCAGCAGCTTGTTAGGGGCCAGCAATCAGCCCCAGCATTTT; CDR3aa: CTSSLLGASNQPQHF
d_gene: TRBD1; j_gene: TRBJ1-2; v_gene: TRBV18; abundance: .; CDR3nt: TGTGCCAGCTCACCGTTAGACAGGGGTATTTATGGCTACACCTTC; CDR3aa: CASSPLDRGIYGYTF
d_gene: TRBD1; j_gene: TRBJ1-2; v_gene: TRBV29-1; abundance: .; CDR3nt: TGCAGCGTGGGAAAGACAGGGATCTACGGCTACACCTTC; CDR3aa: CSVGKTGIYGYTF
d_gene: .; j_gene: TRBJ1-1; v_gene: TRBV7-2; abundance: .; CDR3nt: TGTGCCAGCAGCGCCCGGAGCTCTTACACTGAAGCTTTCTTT; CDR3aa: CASSARSSYTEAFF
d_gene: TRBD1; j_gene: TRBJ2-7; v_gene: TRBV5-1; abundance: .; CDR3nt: TGCGCCAGCAGCCCTGGACAGGGGCTCAAATACGAGCAGTACTTC; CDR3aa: CASSPGQGLKYEQYF
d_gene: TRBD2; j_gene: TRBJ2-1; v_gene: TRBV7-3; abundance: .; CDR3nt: TGTGCCAGCAGCCGGGGACTAGCGGGAGACAATGAGCAGTTCTTC; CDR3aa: CASSRGLAGDNEQFF
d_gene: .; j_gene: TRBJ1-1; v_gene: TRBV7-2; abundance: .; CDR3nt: TGTGCCAGCAGCTTAGGGCGGGTCAGGTCTTCTGAAGCTTTCTTT; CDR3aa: CASSLGRVRSSEAFF